This entry lists 3 T cell receptor beta chains sequenced from one sample in a study of T cells in Graves' hyperthyroidism and ophthalmopathy. The investigators amplified TCR beta CDR3 regions from RNA transcripts. RT-PCR in the first round (using the HTBI primer set) targeted the TCR CDR3. Using its own MiXCR run on the multiplex PCR reads, TCRdb lists one record per CDR3 protein. The table has more than 500,000 distinct CDR3 sequences, approximately 15% seen once. The sample was blood. The receptor source for this set is a woman aged 40 to 49 with Graves' ophthalmopathy.

In its sample, this clonotype was seen many times. This chain joins TRBV5-1 and TRBJ1-2, with D uncertain. V lost 0 bases and J 8 bases, leaving 11 bases between the germline ends. The CDR3 extends over 13 amino acids. Germline V CDR1 and CDR2: SGHRS, YFSETQ. Here the CDR3 DNA reads TGCGCCAGCAGCTTGGCCCGCGGGGAGGGCTACACCTTC. Residues: CASSLARGEGYTF.

This clonotype appeared many times. This rearrangement joins TRBV28 to TRBJ2-5; TRBD2 is a possible D gene (5 bases). The V gene's germline CDR1 is MDHEN and CDR2 SYDVKM. V was clipped by 6 bases and J by 1 base, with 12 bases between them. CDR3 length: 14 residues. CDR3 amino acids: CASSRGGFQETQYF. DNA of the CDR3: TGTGCCAGCAGCCGTGGCGGGTTCCAAGAGACCCAGTACTTC.

This clonotype was observed many times. The V call is TRBV5-1, the J call TRBJ2-7, with D uncertain. CDR3 length: 14 residues. V was trimmed by 4 bases and J by 4 bases, leaving 15 bases between them. Per the germline V gene, CDR1 is SGHRS and CDR2 is YFSETQ. The CDR3 sequence: CASSLSPSEYEQYF. CDR3 in DNA: TGCGCCAGCAGCCTGAGCCCCAGCGAGTACGAGCAGTACTTC. Full variable domain (rest looked up from reference TRBV5-1 and TRBJ2-7): KAGVTQTPRYLIKTRGQQVTLSCSPISGHRSVSWYQQTPGQGLQFLFEYFSETQRNKGNFPGRFSGRQFSNSRSEMNVSTLELGDSALYLCASSLSPSEYEQYFGPGTRLTVT.